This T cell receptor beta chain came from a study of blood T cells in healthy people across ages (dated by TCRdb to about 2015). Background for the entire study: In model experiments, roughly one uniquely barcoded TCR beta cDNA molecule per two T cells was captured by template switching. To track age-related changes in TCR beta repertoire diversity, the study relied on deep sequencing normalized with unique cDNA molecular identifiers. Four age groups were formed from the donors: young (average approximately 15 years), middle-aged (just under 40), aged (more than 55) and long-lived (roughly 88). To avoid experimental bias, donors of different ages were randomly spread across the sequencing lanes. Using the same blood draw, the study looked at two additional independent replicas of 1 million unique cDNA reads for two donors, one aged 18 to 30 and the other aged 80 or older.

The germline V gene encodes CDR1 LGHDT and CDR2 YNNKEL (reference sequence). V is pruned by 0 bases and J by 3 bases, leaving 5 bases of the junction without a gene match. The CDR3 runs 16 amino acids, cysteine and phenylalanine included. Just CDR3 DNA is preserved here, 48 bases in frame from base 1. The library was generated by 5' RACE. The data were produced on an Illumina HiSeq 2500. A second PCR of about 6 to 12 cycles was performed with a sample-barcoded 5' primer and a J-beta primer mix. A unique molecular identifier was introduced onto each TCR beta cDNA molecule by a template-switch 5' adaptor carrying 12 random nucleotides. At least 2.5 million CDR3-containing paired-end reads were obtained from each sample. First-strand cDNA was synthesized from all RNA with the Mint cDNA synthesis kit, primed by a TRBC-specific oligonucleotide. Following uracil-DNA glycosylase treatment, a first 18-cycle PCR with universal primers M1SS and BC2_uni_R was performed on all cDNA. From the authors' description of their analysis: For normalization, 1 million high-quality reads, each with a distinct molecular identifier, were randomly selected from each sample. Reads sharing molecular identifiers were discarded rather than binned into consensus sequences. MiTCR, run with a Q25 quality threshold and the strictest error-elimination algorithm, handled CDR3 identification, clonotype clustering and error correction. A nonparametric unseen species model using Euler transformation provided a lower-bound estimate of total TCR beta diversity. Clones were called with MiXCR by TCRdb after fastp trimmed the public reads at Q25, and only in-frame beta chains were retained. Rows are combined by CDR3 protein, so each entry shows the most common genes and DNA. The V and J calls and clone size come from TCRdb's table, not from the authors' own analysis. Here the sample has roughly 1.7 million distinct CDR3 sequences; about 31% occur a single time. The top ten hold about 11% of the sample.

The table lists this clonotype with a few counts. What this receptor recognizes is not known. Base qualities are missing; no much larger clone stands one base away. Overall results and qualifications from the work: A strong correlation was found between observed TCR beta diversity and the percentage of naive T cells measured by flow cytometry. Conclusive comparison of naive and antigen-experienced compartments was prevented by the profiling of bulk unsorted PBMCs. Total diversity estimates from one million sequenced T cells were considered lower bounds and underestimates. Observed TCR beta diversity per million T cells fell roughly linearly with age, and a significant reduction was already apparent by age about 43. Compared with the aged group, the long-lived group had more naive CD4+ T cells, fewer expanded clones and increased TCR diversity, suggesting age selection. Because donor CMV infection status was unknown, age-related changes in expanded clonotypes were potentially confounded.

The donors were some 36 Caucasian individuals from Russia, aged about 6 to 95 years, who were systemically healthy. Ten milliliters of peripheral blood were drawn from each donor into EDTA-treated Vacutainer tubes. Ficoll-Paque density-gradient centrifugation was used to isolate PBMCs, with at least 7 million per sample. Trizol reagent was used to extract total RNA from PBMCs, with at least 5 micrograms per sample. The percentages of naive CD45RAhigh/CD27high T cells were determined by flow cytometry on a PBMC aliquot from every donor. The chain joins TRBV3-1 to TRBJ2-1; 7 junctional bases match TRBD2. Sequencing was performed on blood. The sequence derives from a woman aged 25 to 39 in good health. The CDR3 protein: CASSQDTGRFYNEQFF. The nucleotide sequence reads TGTGCCAGCAGCCAAGATACCGGGAGGTTCTACAATGAGCAGTTCTTC.